This TCR beta chain was sequenced for a study of CD8 T cells in ankylosing spondylitis. This clonotype was seen at least ten times. Its antigen is not known. Germline CDR1 reads SGDLS; CDR2 reads YYNGEE. V shed 3 bases and J shed 3 bases, with 12 bases lying between them. The CDR3 sequence is 14 residues long. It was by quantitative 5'-RACE with molecular barcodes that TCR beta libraries were made. TCRdb analysed the 5' RACE reads with MiXCR anew, one entry per CDR3 protein. Of about 240,000 distinct CDR3 sequences listed, approximately 9% were seen once; the top ten hold approximately 6.2%. Study-level results: The study identified a TCR beta motif of about eight highly homologous variants that appeared characteristic of ankylosing spondylitis blood. Reportedly, disease-linked clones are significantly enriched in ankylosing spondylitis patients' matched synovial fluid. Those disease-linked clones were CD8+; they were also relatively rare in peripheral blood.

Sequences were obtained from blood, either unsorted or a sorted T cell fraction (not recorded which). J is TRBJ1-1 and V is TRBV9, with D perhaps matching TRBD1 (6 bases). The clonotype was recovered from a male donor with ankylosing spondylitis or in good health (not recorded which). CDR3 bases: TGTGCCAGCAGCGCCGGGGGCTGGCACACTGAAGCTTTCTTT. Its protein is CASSAGGWHTEAFF. Complete variable domain (other parts from reference TRBV9 and TRBJ1-1): DSGVTQTPKHLITATGQRVTLRCSPRSGDLSVYWYQQSLDQGLQFLIQYYNGEERAKGNILERFSAQQFPDLHSELNLSSLELGDSALYFCASSAGGWHTEAFFGQGTRLTVV.